This T cell receptor beta chain was documented in a study of Ad26.COV2.S vaccination and SARS-CoV-2 variants. Regarding treatment: around 19 received Ad26.COV2.S at low or high dose, single or two shots; 5 received placebo; per-sample allocation not given. Following the first vaccine or placebo injection, samples were taken on day 63. The CDR3 totals 13 residues. CDR1 is SGHAT, CDR2 FQNNGV, per germline. Trimming cost V 0 bases and J 6 bases, with 9 bases left between them. Assay: immunoSEQ multiplex PCR; the TCRdb copy retains only in-frame clones and omits some. The sample lists 350,000 to 450,000 clones, about 88% seen once, with about 1.9% in the top ten. In its sample, this clone was seen a few times.

This TCR came from a person between 18 and 60 years old who received the Ad26.COV2.S COVID-19 vaccine or a placebo. The chain employs TRBV11-2 and TRBJ2-7, with no clear D. The sequenced sample was peripheral blood, obtained in a trial of Ad26.COV2.S vaccine versus placebo. The CDR3 DNA is TGTGCCAGCAGCTTAGACCGGTCGGGCGAGCAGTACTTC. Its protein is CASSLDRSGEQYF. The whole variable domain, filled in from reference TRBV11-2 and TRBJ2-7, reads EAGVAQSPRYKIIEKRQSVAFWCNPISGHATLYWYQQILGQGPKLLIQFQNNGVVDDSQLPKDRFSAERLKGVDSTLKIQPAKLEDSAVYLCASSLDRSGEQYFGPGTRLTVT.